The 3 T cell receptor beta chains below all came from one sample that was sequenced in a study of vaccination and CD4 T cells after COVID-19. Treatment of the sample: 10-day PBMC culture with coronavirus spike peptide pools or control peptides (ViraFEST assay). Cultured CD4+ T-cell DNA underwent Oncomine TCR Beta short-read sequencing. TCRdb ran MiXCR on the PCR reads and lists one entry per CDR3 protein. This sample carries roughly 8,000 distinct CDR3 sequences, 70% of them seen once, and the ten largest clones take 37%. Antigens of these TCRs are unknown. Sequencing was carried out using CD4+ T cells from blood, cultured in vitro. The receptors stem from a human donor who had recovered from COVID-19.

Only a few counts were recorded for this clonotype. The chain uses TRBV7-2 and TRBJ1-5; 9 positions agree with TRBD1. V shed 5 bases and J 0 bases; nucleotides not matched to a gene: 2. The CDR3 contains 15 residues. Germline assignment: CDR1 SGHTA and CDR2 FQGNSA. The CDR3 reads CASSAQGASNQPQHF. Written as DNA, the CDR3 is TGTGCCAGCAGCGCACAGGGGGCTAGCAATCAGCCCCAGCATTTT.

J is TRBJ2-7 and V is TRBV20-1, with 7 bases matching TRBD1. J lost 3 bases, V lost 0 bases, and 8 bases had no gene match. CDR1 and CDR2 (germline): DFQATT, SNEGSKA (reference sequence). There are 15 residues in the CDR3. The CDR3 region has the DNA TGCAGTGCTAGAGAAGTGAGAGGGGGCCACTACGAGCAGTACTTC. As protein: CSAREVRGGHYEQYF.

This clonotype was seen a handful of times. The chain is built from TRBV7-9 and TRBJ1-1, with a tentative D call TRBD1 (6 bases). Per the germline V gene, CDR1 is SEHNR and CDR2 is FQNEAQ (reference sequence). This CDR3 is built from 12 residues. V gave up 6 bases and J gave up 11 bases, with 16 bases separating them. Here the CDR3 DNA reads TGTGCCAGCAGGGGGGGGGGCGGCGAGGCTTTCTTT. It codes for CASRGGGGEAFF.